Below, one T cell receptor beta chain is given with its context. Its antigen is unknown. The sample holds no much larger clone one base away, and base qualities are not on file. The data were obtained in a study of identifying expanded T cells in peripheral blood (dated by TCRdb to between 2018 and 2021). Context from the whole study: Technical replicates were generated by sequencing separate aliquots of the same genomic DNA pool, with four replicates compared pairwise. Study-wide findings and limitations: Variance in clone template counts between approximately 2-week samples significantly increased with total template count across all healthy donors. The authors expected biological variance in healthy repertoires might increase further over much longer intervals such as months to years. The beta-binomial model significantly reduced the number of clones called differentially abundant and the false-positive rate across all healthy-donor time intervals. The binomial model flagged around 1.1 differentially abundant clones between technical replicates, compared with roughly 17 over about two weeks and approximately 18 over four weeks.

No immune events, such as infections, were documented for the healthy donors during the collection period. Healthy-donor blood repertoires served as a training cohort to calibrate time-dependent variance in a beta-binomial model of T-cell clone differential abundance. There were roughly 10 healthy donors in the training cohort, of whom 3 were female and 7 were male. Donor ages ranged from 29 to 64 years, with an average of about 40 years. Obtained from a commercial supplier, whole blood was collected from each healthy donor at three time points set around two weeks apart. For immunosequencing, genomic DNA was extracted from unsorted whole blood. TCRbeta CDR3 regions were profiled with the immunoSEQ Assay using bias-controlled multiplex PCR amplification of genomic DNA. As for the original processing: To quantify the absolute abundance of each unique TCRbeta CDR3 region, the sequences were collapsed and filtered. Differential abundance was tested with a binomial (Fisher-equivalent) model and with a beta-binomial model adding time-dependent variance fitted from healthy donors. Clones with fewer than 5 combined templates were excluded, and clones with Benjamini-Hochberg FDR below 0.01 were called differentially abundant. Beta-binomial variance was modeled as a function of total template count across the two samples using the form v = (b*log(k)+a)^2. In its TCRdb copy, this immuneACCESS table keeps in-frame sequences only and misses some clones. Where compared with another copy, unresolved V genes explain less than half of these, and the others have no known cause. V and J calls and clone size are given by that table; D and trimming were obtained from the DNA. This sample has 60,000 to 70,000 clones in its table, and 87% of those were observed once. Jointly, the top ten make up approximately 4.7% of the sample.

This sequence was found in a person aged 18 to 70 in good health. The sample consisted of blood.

The CDR3 amino acid sequence is: CASSWGTTEAFF. The DNA sequence is TGTGCCAGCAGTTGGGGTACCACTGAAGCTTTCTTT. The receptor chain draws on TRBV28 and TRBJ1-1; the D gene is not confidently resolved. There are 12 amino acids in the CDR3, from cysteine to phenylalanine inclusive. Only CDR3 DNA remains: 36 bases, in frame from the first base. The germline V gene provides CDR1 MDHEN and CDR2 SYDVKM. Trimming costs V 4 bases and J 4 bases, and their ends lie 7 bases apart.